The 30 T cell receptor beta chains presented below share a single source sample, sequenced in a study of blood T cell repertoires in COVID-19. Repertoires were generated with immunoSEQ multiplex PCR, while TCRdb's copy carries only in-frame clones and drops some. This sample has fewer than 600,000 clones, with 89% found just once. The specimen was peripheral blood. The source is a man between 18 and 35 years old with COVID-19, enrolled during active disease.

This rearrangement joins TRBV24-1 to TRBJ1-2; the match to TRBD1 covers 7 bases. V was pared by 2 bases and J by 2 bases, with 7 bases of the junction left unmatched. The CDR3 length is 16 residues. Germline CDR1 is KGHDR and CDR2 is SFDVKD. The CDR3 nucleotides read TGTGCCACCAGTGATTCAGTGACAGGGACCAACTATGGCTACACCTTC. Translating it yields CATSDSVTGTNYGYTF.

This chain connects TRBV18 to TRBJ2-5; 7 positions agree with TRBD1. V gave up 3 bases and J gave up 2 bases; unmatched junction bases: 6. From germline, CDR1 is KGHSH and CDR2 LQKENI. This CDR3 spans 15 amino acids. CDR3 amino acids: CASSPSGQQQETQYF. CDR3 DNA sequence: TGTGCCAGCTCACCTTCGGGACAGCAACAAGAGACCCAGTACTTC.

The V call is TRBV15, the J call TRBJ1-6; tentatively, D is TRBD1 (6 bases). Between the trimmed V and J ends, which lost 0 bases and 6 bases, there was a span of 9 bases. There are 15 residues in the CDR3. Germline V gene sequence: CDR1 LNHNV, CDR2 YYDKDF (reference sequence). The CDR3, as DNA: TGTGCCACCAGCAGAGAGGACAGCAGTAATTCACCCCTCCACTTT. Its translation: CATSREDSSNSPLHF.

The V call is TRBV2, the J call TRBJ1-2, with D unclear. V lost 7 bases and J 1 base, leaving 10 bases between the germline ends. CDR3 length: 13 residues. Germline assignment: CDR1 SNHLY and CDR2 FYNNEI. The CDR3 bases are TGTGCCAGCAAGACACAACATAACTATGGCTACACCTTC. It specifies CASKTQHNYGYTF.

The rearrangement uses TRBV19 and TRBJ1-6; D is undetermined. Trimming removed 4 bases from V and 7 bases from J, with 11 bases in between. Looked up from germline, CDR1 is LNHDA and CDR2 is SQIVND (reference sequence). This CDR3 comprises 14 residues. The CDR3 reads CASSRAGGNSPLHF. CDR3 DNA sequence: TGTGCCAGTAGTAGGGCAGGAGGGAATTCACCCCTCCACTTT.

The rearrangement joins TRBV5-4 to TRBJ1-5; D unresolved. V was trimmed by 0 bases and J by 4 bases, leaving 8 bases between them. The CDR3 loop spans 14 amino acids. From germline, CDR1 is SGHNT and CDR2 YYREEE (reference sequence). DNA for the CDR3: TGTGCCAGCAGCTTGGGGCCGGAGAATCAGCCCCAGCATTTT. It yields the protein CASSLGPENQPQHF.

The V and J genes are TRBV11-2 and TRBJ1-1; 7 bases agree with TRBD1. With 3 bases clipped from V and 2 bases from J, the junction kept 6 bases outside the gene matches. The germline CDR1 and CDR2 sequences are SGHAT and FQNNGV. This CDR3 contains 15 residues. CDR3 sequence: CASSFQTGRNTEAFF. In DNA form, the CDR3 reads TGTGCCAGCAGCTTCCAGACAGGGAGAAACACTGAAGCTTTCTTT. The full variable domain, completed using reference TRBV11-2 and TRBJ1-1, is EAGVAQSPRYKIIEKRQSVAFWCNPISGHATLYWYQQILGQGPKLLIQFQNNGVVDDSQLPKDRFSAERLKGVDSTLKIQPAKLEDSAVYLCASSFQTGRNTEAFFGQGTRLTVV.

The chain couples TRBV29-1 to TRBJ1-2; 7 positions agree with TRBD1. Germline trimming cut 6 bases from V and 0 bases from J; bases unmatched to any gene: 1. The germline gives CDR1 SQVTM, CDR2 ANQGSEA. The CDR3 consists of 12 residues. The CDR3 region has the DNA TGCAGCGTGGACAGGTCTAACTATGGCTACACCTTC. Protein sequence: CSVDRSNYGYTF. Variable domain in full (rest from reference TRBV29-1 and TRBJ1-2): SAVISQKPSRDICQRGTSLTIQCQVDSQVTMMFWYRQQPGQSLTLIATANQGSEATYESGFVIDKFPISRPNLTFSTLTVSNMSPEDSSIYLCSVDRSNYGYTFGSGTRLTVV.

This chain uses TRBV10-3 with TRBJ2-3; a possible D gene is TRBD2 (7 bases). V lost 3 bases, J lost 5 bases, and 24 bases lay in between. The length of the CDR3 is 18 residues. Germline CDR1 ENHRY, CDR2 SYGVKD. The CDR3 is CAISDHYVAARGGDTQYF. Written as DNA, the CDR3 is TGTGCCATCAGTGACCACTACGTAGCGGCAAGGGGGGGAGATACGCAGTATTTT.

The CDR3 DNA reads TGTGCCAGCAGCGCAGTTCAGGGCCTCTATGGCTACACCTTC. Translating gives CASSAVQGLYGYTF. The chain employs TRBV6-5 and TRBJ1-2; possibly TRBD1 for D (5 bases). CDR1 and CDR2 from the germline V gene are MNHEY and SVGAGI. Trimming shortened V by 6 bases and J by 4 bases, and 15 bases separated the two germline ends. This CDR3 region has 14 residues.

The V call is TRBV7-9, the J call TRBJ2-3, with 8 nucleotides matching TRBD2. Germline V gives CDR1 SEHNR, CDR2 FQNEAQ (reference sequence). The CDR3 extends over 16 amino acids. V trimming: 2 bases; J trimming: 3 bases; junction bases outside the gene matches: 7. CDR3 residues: CASSLFPGGATDTQYF. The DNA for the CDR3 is TGTGCCAGCAGCTTATTTCCGGGAGGGGCGACAGATACGCAGTATTTT.

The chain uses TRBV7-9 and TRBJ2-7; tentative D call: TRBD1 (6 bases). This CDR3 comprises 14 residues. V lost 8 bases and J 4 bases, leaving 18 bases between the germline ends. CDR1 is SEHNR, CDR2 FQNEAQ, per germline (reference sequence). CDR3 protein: CASSGPQGKYEQYF. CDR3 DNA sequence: TGTGCCAGCTCGGGTCCCCAGGGGAAATACGAGCAGTACTTC. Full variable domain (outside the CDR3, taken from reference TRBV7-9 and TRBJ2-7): DTGVSQNPRHKITKRGQNVTFRCDPISEHNRLYWYRQTLGQGPEFLTYFQNEAQLEKSRLLSDRFSAERPKGSFSTLEIQRTEQGDSAMYLCASSGPQGKYEQYFGPGTRLTVT.

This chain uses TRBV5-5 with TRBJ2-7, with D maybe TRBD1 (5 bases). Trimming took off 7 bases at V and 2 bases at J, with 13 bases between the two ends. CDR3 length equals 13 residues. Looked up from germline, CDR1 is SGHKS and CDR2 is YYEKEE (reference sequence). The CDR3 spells CASQRGSPYEQYF. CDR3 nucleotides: TGTGCCAGCCAAAGGGGCAGTCCCTACGAGCAGTACTTC.

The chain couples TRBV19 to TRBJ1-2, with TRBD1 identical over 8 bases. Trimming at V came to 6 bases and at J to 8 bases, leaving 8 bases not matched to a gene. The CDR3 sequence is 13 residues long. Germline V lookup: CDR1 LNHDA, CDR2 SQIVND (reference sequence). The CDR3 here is CASRGRTGTGYTF. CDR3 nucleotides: TGTGCCAGTAGGGGCCGGACAGGGACCGGCTACACCTTC.

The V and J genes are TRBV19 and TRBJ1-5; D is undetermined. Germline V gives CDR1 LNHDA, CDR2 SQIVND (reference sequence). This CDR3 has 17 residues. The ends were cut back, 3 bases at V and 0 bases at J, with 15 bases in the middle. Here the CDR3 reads CASSILGSTASNQPQHF. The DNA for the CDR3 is TGTGCCAGTAGTATTCTTGGTTCTACAGCTAGCAATCAGCCCCAGCATTTT.

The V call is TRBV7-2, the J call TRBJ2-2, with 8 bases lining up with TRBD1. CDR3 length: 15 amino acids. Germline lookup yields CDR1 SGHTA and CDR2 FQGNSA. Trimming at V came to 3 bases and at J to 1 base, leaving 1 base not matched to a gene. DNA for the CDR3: TGTGCCAGCAGCTTCGGGACAGGGAACACCGGGGAGCTGTTTTTT. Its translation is CASSFGTGNTGELFF.

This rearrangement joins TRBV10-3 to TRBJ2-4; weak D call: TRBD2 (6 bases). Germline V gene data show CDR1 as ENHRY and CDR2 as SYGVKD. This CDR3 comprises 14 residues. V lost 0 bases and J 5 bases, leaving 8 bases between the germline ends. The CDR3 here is CAISESGGENIQYF. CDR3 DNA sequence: TGTGCCATCAGTGAGTCGGGGGGAGAAAACATTCAGTACTTC.

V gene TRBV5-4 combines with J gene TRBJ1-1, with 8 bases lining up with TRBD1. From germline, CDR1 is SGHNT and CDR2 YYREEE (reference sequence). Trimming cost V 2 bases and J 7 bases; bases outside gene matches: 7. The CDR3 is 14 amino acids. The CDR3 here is CASSFDGGTGEAFF. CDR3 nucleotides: TGTGCCAGCAGCTTCGATGGTGGGACAGGTGAAGCTTTCTTT. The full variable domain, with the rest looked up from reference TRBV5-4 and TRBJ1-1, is ETGVTQSPTHLIKTRGQQVTLRCSSQSGHNTVSWYQQALGQGPQFIFQYYREEENGRGNFPPRFSGLQFPNYSSELNVNALELDDSALYLCASSFDGGTGEAFFGQGTRLTVV.

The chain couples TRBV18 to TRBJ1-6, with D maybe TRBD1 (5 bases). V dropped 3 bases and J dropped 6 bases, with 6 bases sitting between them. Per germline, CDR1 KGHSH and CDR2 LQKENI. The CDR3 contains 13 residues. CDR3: CASSPGPNSPLHF. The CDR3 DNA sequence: TGTGCCAGCTCACCGGGGCCTAATTCACCCCTCCACTTT.

CDR3 nucleotides: TGCAGCGTTGCCAACAGGACCTTTGGAGAGACCCAGTACTTC. The encoded protein is CSVANRTFGETQYF. The chain is built from TRBV29-1 and TRBJ2-5, with a tentative D call TRBD1 (5 bases). V lost 4 bases to trimming and J lost 4 bases, with 16 bases between them. The CDR3 runs to 14 residues. Germline values: CDR1 SQVTM, CDR2 ANQGSEA.

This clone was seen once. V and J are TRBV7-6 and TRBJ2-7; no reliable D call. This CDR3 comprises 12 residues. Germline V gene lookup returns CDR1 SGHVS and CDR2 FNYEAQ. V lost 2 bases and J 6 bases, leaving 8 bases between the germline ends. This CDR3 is CASSLTLSEQYF. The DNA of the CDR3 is TGTGCCAGCAGCTTAACACTAAGCGAGCAGTACTTC.

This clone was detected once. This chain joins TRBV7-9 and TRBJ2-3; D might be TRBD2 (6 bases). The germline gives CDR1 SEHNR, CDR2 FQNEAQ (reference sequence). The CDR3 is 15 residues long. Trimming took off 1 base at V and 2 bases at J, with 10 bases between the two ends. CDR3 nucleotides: TGTGCCAGCAGCTTAGGGGGCGGGACCACAGATACGCAGTATTTT. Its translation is CASSLGGGTTDTQYF. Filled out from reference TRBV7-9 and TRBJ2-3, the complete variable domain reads DTGVSQNPRHKITKRGQNVTFRCDPISEHNRLYWYRQTLGQGPEFLTYFQNEAQLEKSRLLSDRFSAERPKGSFSTLEIQRTEQGDSAMYLCASSLGGGTTDTQYFGPGTRLTVL.

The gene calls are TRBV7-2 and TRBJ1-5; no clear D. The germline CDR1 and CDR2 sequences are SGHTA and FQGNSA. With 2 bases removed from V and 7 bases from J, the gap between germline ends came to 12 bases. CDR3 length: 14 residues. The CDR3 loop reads CASSLSGSSQPQHF. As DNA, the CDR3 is TGTGCCAGCAGCTTATCGGGGTCGAGCCAGCCCCAGCATTTT. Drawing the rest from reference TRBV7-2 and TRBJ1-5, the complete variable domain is GAGVSQSPSNKVTEKGKDVELRCDPISGHTALYWYRQSLGQGLEFLIYFQGNSAPDKSGLPSDRFSAERTGGSVSTLTIQRTQQEDSAVYLCASSLSGSSQPQHFGDGTRLSIL.

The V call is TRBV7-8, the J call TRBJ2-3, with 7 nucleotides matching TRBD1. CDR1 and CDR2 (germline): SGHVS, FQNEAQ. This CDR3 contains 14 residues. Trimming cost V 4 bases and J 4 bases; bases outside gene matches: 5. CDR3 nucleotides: TGTGCCAGCAGCTCGGGACAGTTTCCAGATACGCAGTATTTT. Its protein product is CASSSGQFPDTQYF. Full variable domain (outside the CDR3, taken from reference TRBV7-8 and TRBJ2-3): GAGVSQSPRYKVAKRGQDVALRCDPISGHVSLFWYQQALGQGPEFLTYFQNEAQLDKSGLPSDRFFAERPEGSVSTLKIQRTQQEDSAVYLCASSSGQFPDTQYFGPGTRLTVL.

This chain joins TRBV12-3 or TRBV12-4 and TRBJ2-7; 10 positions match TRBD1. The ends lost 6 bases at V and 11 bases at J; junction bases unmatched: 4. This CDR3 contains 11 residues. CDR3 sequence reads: CASSLGTGEYF. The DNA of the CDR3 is TGTGCCAGCAGCCTAGGGACAGGGGAGTACTTC.

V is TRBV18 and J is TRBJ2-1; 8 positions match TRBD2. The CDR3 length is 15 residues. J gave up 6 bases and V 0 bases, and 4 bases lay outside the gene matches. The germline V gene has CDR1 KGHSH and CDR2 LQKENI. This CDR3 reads CASSPPTGGFNEQFF. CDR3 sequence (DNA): TGTGCCAGCTCACCACCGACGGGGGGGTTCAATGAGCAGTTCTTC.

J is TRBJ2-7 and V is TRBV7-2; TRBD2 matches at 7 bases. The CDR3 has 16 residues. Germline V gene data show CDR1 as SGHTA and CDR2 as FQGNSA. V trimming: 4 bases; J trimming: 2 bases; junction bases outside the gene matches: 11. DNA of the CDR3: TGTGCCAGCAGCTACAAGCGGGGCGCCCTAACCTACGAGCAGTACTTC. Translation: CASSYKRGALTYEQYF. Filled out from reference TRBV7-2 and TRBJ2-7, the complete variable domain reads GAGVSQSPSNKVTEKGKDVELRCDPISGHTALYWYRQSLGQGLEFLIYFQGNSAPDKSGLPSDRFSAERTGGSVSTLTIQRTQQEDSAVYLCASSYKRGALTYEQYFGPGTRLTVT.

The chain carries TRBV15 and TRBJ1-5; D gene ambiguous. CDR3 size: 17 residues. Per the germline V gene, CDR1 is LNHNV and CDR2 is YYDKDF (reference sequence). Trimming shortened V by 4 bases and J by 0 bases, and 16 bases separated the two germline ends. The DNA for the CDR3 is TGTGCCACCAGCAAGATGTATAACAAGAATAGCAATCAGCCCCAGCATTTT. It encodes CATSKMYNKNSNQPQHF.

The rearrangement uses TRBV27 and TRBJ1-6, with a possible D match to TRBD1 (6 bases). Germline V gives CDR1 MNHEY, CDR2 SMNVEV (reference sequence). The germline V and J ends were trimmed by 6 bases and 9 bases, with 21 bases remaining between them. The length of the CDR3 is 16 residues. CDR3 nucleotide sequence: TGTGCCAGCAGCTTACAGGGAGGGGGGGTGGCTTCACCCCTCCACTTT. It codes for CASSLQGGGVASPLHF.

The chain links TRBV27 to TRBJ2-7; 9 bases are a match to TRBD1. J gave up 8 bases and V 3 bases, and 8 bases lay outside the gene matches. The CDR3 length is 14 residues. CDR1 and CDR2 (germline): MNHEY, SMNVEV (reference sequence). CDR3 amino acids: CASSLGTGTRKQYF. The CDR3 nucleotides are TGTGCCAGCAGTTTGGGGACAGGGACGCGAAAGCAGTACTTC.